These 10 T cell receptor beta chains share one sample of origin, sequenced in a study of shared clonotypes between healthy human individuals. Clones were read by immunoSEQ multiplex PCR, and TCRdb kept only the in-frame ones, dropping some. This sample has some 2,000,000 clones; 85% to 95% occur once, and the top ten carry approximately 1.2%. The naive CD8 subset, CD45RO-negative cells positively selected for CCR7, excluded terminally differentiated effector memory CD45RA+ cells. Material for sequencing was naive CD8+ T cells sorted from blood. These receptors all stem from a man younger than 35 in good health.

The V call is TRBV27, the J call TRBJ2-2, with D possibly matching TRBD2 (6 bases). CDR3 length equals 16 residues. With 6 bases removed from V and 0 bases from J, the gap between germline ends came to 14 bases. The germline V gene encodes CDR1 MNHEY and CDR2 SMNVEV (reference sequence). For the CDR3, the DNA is TGTGCCAGCAGCTGGACCGGGACTGCGAACACCGGGGAGCTGTTTTTT. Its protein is CASSWTGTANTGELFF.

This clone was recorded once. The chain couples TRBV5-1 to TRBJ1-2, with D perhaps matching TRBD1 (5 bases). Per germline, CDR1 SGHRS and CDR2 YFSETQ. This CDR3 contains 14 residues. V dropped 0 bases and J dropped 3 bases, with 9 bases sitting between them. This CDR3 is CASSLEAGYYGYTF. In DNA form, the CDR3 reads TGCGCCAGCAGCTTGGAAGCAGGGTACTATGGCTACACCTTC.

The CDR3 region is CASSLIPAGYNEQFF. The CDR3 coding sequence is TGTGCCAGCAGCTTAATCCCAGCGGGGTACAATGAGCAGTTCTTC. The chain uses TRBV5-5 and TRBJ2-1, with 7 bases aligning to TRBD2. CDR1 is SGHKS and CDR2 is YYEKEE in the germline V gene (reference sequence). V was pared by 2 bases and J by 4 bases, with 6 bases of the junction left unmatched. There are 15 residues in the CDR3.

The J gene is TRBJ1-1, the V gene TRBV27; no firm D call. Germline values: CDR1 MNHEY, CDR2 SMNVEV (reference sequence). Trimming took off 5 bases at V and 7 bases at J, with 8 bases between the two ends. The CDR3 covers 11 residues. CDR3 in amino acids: CASSHGGEAFF. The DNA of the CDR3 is TGTGCCAGCAGTCACGGTGGTGAAGCTTTCTTT.

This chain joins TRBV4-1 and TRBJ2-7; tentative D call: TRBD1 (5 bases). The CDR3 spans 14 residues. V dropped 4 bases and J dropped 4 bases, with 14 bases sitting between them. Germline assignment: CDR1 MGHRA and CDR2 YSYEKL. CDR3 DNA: TGCGCCAGCAGCCCGGCGGTCAGGGTGTACGAGCAGTACTTC. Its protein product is CASSPAVRVYEQYF.

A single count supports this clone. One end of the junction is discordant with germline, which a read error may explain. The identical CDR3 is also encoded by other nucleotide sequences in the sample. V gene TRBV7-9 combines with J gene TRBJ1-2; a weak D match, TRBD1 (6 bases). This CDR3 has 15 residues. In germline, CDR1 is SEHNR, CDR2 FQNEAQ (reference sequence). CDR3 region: CASSETQGTFYGYTF. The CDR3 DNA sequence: TGCGCCAGCAGCGAAACCCAGGGGACGTTCTATGGCTACACCTTC.

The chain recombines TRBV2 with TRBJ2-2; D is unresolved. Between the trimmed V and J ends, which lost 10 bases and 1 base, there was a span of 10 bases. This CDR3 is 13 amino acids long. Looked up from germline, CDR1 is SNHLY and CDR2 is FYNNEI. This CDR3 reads CAITSRNTGELFF. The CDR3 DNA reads TGTGCCATTACATCCAGGAACACCGGGGAGCTGTTTTTT. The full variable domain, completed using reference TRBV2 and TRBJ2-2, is EPEVTQTPSHQVTQMGQEVILRCVPISNHLYFYWYRQILGQKVEFLVSFYNNEISEKSEIFDDQFSVERPDGSNFTLKIRSTKLEDSAMYFCAITSRNTGELFFGEGSRLTVL.

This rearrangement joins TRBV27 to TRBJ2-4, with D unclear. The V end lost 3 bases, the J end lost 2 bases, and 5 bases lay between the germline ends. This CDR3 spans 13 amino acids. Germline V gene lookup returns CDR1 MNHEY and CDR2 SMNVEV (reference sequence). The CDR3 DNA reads TGTGCCAGCAGTTTTGGGACCAAAAACATTCAGTACTTC. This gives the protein CASSFGTKNIQYF.

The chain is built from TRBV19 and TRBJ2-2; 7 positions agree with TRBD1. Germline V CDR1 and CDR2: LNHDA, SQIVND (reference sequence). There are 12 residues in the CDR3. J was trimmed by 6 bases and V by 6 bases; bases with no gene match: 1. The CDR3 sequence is CASRQGAGELFF. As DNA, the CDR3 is TGTGCCAGTAGGCAGGGGGCCGGGGAGCTGTTTTTT.

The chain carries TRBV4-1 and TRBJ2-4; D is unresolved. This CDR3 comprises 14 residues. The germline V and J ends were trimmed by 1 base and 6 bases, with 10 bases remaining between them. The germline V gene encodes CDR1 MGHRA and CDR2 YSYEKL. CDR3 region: CASSQVGSLNIQYF. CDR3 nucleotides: TGCGCCAGCAGCCAAGTGGGCTCACTAAACATTCAGTACTTC.